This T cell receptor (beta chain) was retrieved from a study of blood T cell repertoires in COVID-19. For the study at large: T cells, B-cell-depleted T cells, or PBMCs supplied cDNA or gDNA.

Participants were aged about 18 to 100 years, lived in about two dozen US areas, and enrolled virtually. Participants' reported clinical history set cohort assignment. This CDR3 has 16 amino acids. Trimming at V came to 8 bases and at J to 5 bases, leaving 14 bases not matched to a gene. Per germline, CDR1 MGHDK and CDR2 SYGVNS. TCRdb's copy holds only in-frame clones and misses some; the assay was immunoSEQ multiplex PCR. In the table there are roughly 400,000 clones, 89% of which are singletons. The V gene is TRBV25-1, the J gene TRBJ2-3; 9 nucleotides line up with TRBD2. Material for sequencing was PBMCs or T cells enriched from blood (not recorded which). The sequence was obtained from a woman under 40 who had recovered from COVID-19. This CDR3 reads CASSASGVITEDTQYF. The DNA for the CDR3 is TGTGCCAGCTCGGCTAGCGGGGTCATTACTGAAGATACGCAGTATTTT.